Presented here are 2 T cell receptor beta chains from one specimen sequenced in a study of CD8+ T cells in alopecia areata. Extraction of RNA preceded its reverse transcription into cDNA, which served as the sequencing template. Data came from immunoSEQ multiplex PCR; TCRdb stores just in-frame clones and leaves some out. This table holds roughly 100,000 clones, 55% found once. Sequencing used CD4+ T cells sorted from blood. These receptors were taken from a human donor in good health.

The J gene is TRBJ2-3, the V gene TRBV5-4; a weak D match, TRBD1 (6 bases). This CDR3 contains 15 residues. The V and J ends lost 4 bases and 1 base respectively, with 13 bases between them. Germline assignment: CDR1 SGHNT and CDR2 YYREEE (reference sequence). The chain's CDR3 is CASSPVDRRTDTQYF. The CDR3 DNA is TGTGCCAGCAGCCCCGTTGACAGGCGCACAGATACGCAGTATTTT.

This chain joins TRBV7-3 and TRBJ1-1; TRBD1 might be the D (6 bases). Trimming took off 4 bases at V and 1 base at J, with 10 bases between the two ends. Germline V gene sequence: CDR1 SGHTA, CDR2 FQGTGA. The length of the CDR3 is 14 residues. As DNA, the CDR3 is TGTGCCAGCAGCTCGATGGGACAGAACACTGAAGCTTTCTTT. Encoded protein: CASSSMGQNTEAFF.